These 22 T cell receptor beta chains were all obtained from the same sample, sequenced in a study of blood T cell repertoires in COVID-19 (dated by TCRdb to 2020 to 2021). The library was generated by the immunoSEQ multiplex PCR assay. As stored in TCRdb, this immuneACCESS dataset retains in-frame rearrangements with V and J assigned. A fraction of the clones does not appear; measured against another copy, unresolved V genes explain less than half of the discrepancy, and the remainder lacks a known reason. The sample table records roughly 360,000 clones; roughly 80% of these occur just once. 5% to 5.5% of the sample is in the top ten clones. Input material: PBMCs or T cells enriched from blood (not recorded which). The receptor set was obtained from a woman aged 45-60 years who had recovered from COVID-19.

The CDR3 coding sequence is TGTGCCAGTAGTTTGCGGTTGTTCACAGATACGCAGTATTTT. Translating gives CASSLRLFTDTQYF. The rearrangement uses TRBV19 and TRBJ2-3; D gene unclear. The CDR3 is 14 residues long. The V gene's germline CDR1 is LNHDA and CDR2 SQIVND (reference sequence). The V end was cut by 5 bases, the J end by 2 bases, with 11 bases between.

This clone was picked up one time. The gene calls are TRBV9 and TRBJ1-2, with 8 bases matching TRBD1. Trimming at V came to 4 bases and at J to 4 bases, leaving 9 bases not matched to a gene. Per the germline V gene, CDR1 is SGDLS and CDR2 is YYNGEE. This CDR3 has 15 residues. CDR3 sequence reads: CASSTQDRAAYGYTF. CDR3 DNA sequence: TGTGCCAGCAGCACCCAGGACAGGGCAGCCTATGGCTACACCTTC.

The rearrangement uses TRBV10-3 and TRBJ1-2, with 10 bases that match TRBD1. CDR1 ENHRY and CDR2 SYGVKD come from the germline V gene. V was pared by 4 bases and J by 4 bases, with 3 bases of the junction left unmatched. CDR3 length: 14 amino acids. The CDR3 spells CAISGGDRGYGYTF. The CDR3 DNA reads TGTGCCATCAGTGGGGGGGACAGGGGCTATGGCTACACCTTC.

The chain couples TRBV6-5 to TRBJ2-5, with no clear D. Between the trimmed V and J ends, which lost 0 bases and 0 bases, there was a span of 11 bases. The CDR3 consists of 16 residues. Germline CDR1 and CDR2: MNHEY and SVGAGI. The CDR3 spells CASSYSKFGYQETQYF. The DNA of the CDR3 is TGTGCCAGCAGTTACTCGAAGTTCGGGTACCAAGAGACCCAGTACTTC.

This clone was observed once. This chain connects TRBV7-9 to TRBJ1-2, with no clear D. V lost 1 base and J 6 bases, leaving 6 bases between the germline ends. Germline V gene sequence: CDR1 SEHNR, CDR2 FQNEAQ (reference sequence). The CDR3 runs to 12 residues. The CDR3, as DNA: TGTGCCAGCAGCTTAGATGGGCATGGCTACACCTTC. Protein: CASSLDGHGYTF.

J is TRBJ2-1 and V is TRBV7-3; 11 bases line up with TRBD1. The CDR3 has 14 amino acids. CDR1 is SGHTA, CDR2 FQGTGA, per germline. V lost 5 bases to trimming and J lost 6 bases; unmatched junction nucleotides: 3. CDR3 amino acids: CASSAGTGGNEQFF. The CDR3 DNA sequence: TGTGCCAGCAGCGCCGGGACAGGGGGCAATGAGCAGTTCTTC.

The chain combines TRBV5-5 with TRBJ1-2; the D is unclear. Germline V gives CDR1 SGHKS, CDR2 YYEKEE (reference sequence). The CDR3 runs 13 residues. V was shortened by 4 bases and J by 8 bases, with 15 bases between the two germline ends. CDR3 protein: CASSLTHSLGYTF. The CDR3 DNA reads as TGTGCCAGCAGCCTGACCCACAGTCTCGGCTACACCTTC.

The chain uses TRBV5-1 and TRBJ2-7; 7 bases are shared with TRBD1. The V segment lost 4 bases and the J segment 4 bases; nucleotides outside the gene matches: 5. There are 13 residues in the CDR3. Germline lookup yields CDR1 SGHRS and CDR2 YFSETQ. The CDR3 is CASSHTGEYEQYF. CDR3 DNA sequence: TGCGCCAGCAGCCATACAGGGGAATACGAGCAGTACTTC. The whole variable domain, remainder taken from reference TRBV5-1 and TRBJ2-7, is KAGVTQTPRYLIKTRGQQVTLSCSPISGHRSVSWYQQTPGQGLQFLFEYFSETQRNKGNFPGRFSGRQFSNSRSEMNVSTLELGDSALYLCASSHTGEYEQYFGPGTRLTVT.

The CDR3 here is CASRVGDRENSPLHF. The CDR3 DNA follows: TGTGCCAGTCGTGTAGGGGACAGGGAAAATTCACCCCTCCACTTT. This chain connects TRBV7-2 to TRBJ1-6; TRBD1 matches at 9 bases. Germline assignment: CDR1 SGHTA and CDR2 FQGNSA. Unmatched junction bases numbered 10, after V lost 9 bases and J lost 7 bases. This CDR3 is 15 amino acids long.

The gene calls are TRBV2 and TRBJ1-6, with D uncertain. V was clipped by 4 bases and J by 8 bases, with 12 bases between them. The CDR3 totals 14 residues. The V gene's germline CDR1 is SNHLY and CDR2 FYNNEI. CDR3 bases: TGTGCCAGCAGTGTTAAGGTGCGGGATTCACCCCTCCACTTT. This sequence encodes CASSVKVRDSPLHF.

V is TRBV29-1 and J is TRBJ1-1; D possibly corresponds to TRBD1 (6 bases). The CDR3 totals 12 residues. Germline-derived CDR1 and CDR2 are SQVTM and ANQGSEA. V gave up 8 bases and J gave up 0 bases, with 10 bases separating them. The CDR3 spells CSLQGLNTEAFF. The CDR3 DNA reads as TGCAGCCTTCAGGGGCTGAACACTGAAGCTTTCTTT.

CDR3 in amino acids: CASSPLPGGAYGYTF. CDR3 coding DNA: TGTGCCAGCTCACCACTCCCCGGAGGGGCCTATGGCTACACCTTC. This chain links TRBV18 with TRBJ1-2; TRBD1 is a possible D gene (5 bases). The V end lost 1 base, the J end lost 4 bases, and 13 bases lay between the germline ends. This CDR3 comprises 15 residues. Germline V lookup: CDR1 KGHSH, CDR2 LQKENI.

The CDR3 loop reads CASSYRSSYEQYF. CDR3 nucleotides: TGTGCCAGCAGCTACCGGAGCTCCTACGAGCAGTACTTC. This chain uses TRBV5-8 with TRBJ2-7; D is ambiguous. Trimming removed 3 bases from V and 0 bases from J, with 7 bases in between. The CDR3 spans 13 residues. Germline assignment: CDR1 SGHTS and CDR2 YDEGEE. The variable domain in full, completed from reference TRBV5-8 and TRBJ2-7, reads EAGVTQSPTHLIKTRGQQATLRCSPISGHTSVYWYQQALGLGLQFLLWYDEGEERNRGNFPPRFSGRQFPNYSSELNVNALELEDSALYLCASSYRSSYEQYFGPGTRLTVT.

The genes are TRBV2 and TRBJ2-7; D unclear. The CDR3 sequence is 15 residues long. With 2 bases removed from V and 3 bases from J, the gap between germline ends came to 14 bases. Looked up from germline, CDR1 is SNHLY and CDR2 is FYNNEI. CDR3 sequence (DNA): TGTGCCAGCAGTGAAATGGCCCTGGCCATCTACGAGCAGTACTTC. Translating gives CASSEMALAIYEQYF.

The chain uses TRBV7-2 and TRBJ1-2; 8 bases are a match to TRBD1. This CDR3 spans 14 amino acids. The V and J ends lost 3 bases and 4 bases, in that order; junction bases with no gene match: 4. Germline CDR1 reads SGHTA; CDR2 reads FQGNSA. In nucleotides, the CDR3 is TGTGCCAGCAGCTTTGAAGGACAGGGCTATGGCTACACCTTC. As protein: CASSFEGQGYGYTF.

This clone was seen only once. The genes are TRBV7-2 and TRBJ2-5; 7 bases map to TRBD2. CDR1 SGHTA and CDR2 FQGNSA come from the germline V gene. The CDR3 is 16 amino acids. Trimming at V came to 5 bases and at J to 4 bases, leaving 13 bases not matched to a gene. The CDR3 DNA reads as TGTGCCAGCAGCACAGCGGTCGGACTAGAGACAGAGACCCAGTACTTC. Translated: CASSTAVGLETETQYF.

This rearrangement joins TRBV12-3 or TRBV12-4 to TRBJ1-1; D not certain. Deletions cut 5 bases from V and 10 bases from J, with 11 bases between. The CDR3 is made up of 11 amino acids. The CDR3 DNA sequence: TGTGCCAGCAGTAAAAGTACGGGAGCTTTCTTT. Amino acids: CASSKSTGAFF.

This chain uses TRBV18 with TRBJ1-1; 8 bases match TRBD1. CDR3 length: 13 amino acids. Trimming cost V 6 bases and J 5 bases; bases outside gene matches: 5. The germline V gene has CDR1 KGHSH and CDR2 LQKENI. The CDR3 bases are TGTGCCAGCTCTGATACAGGGGGGACTGAAGCTTTCTTT. It codes for CASSDTGGTEAFF.

The chain joins TRBV27 to TRBJ1-4; D unresolved. V shed 5 bases and J shed 0 bases, with 4 bases lying between them. CDR1 and CDR2 from the germline V gene are MNHEY and SMNVEV (reference sequence). This CDR3 is built from 13 residues. The DNA of the CDR3 is TGTGCCAGCAGTCGGGCAACTAATGAAAAACTGTTTTTT. Residues: CASSRATNEKLFF.

This sequence joins TRBV19 and TRBJ1-5, with TRBD1 identical over 8 bases. Germline lookup yields CDR1 LNHDA and CDR2 SQIVND (reference sequence). The CDR3 consists of 13 residues. V lost 9 bases and J lost 9; bases outside the gene matches: 10. Here the CDR3 reads CASRRTGNWPQHF. The DNA of the CDR3 is TGTGCCAGCCGAAGGACAGGGAATTGGCCCCAGCATTTT.

The chain recombines TRBV5-1 with TRBJ1-1, with D unclear. Trimming shortened V by 1 base and J by 1 base, and 11 bases separated the two germline ends. Germline CDR1 and CDR2: SGHRS and YFSETQ. The CDR3 has 15 residues. The CDR3 bases are TGCGCCAGCAGCTTGACCTTAAGCACGAACACTGAAGCTTTCTTT. Protein product: CASSLTLSTNTEAFF.

This rearrangement joins TRBV28 to TRBJ1-2; 8 nucleotides align to TRBD1. The junction had 8 bases not matched to a gene; V was cut back by 5 bases and J by 3 bases. Germline CDR1 MDHEN, CDR2 SYDVKM. The CDR3 runs 15 residues. CDR3 DNA: TGTGCCAGCAGTCAGCCCGGGACAGGAGACTATGGCTACACCTTC. Translation gives CASSQPGTGDYGYTF.